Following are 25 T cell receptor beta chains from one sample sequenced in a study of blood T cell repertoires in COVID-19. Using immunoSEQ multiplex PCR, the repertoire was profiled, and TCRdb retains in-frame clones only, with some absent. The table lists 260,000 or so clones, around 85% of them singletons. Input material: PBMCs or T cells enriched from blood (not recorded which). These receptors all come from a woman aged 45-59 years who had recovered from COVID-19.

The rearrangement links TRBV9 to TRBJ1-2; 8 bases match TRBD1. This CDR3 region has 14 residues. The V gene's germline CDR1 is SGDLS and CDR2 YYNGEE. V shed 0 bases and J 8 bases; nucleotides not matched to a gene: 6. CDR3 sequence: CASSVAQGAWGYTF. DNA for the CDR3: TGTGCCAGCAGCGTAGCTCAGGGGGCGTGGGGCTACACCTTC.

The CDR3 DNA sequence: TGTGCCAGCAGCTTGGACAGGACAGCGAGAAATGAGCAGTTCTTC. Its translation: CASSLDRTARNEQFF. The J gene is TRBJ2-1, the V gene TRBV7-3, with 7 bases identical to TRBD1. The CDR3 sequence is 15 residues long. Per the germline V gene, CDR1 is SGHTA and CDR2 is FQGTGA. J was trimmed by 7 bases and V by 3 bases; bases with no gene match: 9.

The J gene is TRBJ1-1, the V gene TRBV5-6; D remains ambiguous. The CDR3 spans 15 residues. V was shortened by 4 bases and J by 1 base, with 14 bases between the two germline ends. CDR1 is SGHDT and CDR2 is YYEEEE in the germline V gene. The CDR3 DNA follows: TGTGCCAGCAGCCGAGGTCACGTAGGGAACACTGAAGCTTTCTTT. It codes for CASSRGHVGNTEAFF.

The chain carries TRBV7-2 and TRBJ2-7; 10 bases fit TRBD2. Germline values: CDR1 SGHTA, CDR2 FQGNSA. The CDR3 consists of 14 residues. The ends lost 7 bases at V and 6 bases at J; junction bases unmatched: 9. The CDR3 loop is CASTLSSGSPEQYF. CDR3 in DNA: TGTGCCAGCACCCTATCTAGCGGGAGTCCCGAGCAGTACTTC.

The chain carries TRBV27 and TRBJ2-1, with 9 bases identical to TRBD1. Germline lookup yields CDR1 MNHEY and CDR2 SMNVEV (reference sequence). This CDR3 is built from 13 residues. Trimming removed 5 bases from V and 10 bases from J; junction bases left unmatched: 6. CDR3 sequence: CASSAWTGDEQFF. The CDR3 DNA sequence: TGTGCCAGCAGTGCCTGGACAGGGGACGAGCAGTTCTTC.

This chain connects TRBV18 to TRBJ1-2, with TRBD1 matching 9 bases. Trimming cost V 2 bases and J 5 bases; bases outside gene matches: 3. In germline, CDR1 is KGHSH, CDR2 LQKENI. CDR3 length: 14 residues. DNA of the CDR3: TGTGCCAGCTCACCAAGGACAGGGGAATATGGCTACACCTTC. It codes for CASSPRTGEYGYTF.

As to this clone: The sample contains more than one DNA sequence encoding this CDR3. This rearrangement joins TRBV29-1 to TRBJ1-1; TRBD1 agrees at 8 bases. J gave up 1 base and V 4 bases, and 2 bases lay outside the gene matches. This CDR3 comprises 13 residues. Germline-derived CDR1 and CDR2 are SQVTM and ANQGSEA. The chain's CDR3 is CSVAGQGNTEAFF. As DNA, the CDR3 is TGCAGCGTTGCAGGACAGGGGAACACTGAAGCTTTCTTT.

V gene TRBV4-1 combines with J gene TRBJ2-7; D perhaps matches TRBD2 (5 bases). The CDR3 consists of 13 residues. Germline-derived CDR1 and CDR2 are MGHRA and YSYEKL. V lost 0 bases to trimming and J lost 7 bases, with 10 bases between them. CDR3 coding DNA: TGCGCCAGCAGCCAAGATTACGGGGTTGAGCAGTACTTC. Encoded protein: CASSQDYGVEQYF.

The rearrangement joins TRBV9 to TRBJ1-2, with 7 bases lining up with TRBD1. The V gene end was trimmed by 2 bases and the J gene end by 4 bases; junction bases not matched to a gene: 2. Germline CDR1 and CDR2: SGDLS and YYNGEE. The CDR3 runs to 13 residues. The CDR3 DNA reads TGTGCCAGCAGCGTTGGGACAGTCTATGGCTACACCTTC. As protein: CASSVGTVYGYTF.

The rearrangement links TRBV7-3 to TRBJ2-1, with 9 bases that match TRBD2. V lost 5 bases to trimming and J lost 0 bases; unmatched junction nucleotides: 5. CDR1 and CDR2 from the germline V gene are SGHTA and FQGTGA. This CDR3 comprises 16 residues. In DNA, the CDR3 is TGTGCCAGCAGCACGAGCGGGGGGAGCTCCTACAATGAGCAGTTCTTC. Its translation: CASSTSGGSSYNEQFF.

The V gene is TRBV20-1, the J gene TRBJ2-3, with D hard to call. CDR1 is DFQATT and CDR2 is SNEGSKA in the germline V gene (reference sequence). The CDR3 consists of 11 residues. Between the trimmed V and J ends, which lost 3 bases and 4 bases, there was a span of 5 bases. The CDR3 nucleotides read TGCAGTGCTAGGACTTCAGATACGCAGTATTTT. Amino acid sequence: CSARTSDTQYF.

Here the CDR3 reads CASSSDRGQFVGDTEAFF. Written as DNA, the CDR3 is TGTGCCAGCAGCTCGGACAGGGGGCAGTTTGTTGGGGACACTGAAGCTTTCTTT. V gene TRBV5-5 combines with J gene TRBJ1-1, with TRBD1 identical over 11 bases. After removal of 3 bases from V and 3 bases from J, the junction contained 13 bases not matched to a gene. The germline V gene has CDR1 SGHKS and CDR2 YYEKEE (reference sequence). The CDR3 is made up of 18 amino acids.

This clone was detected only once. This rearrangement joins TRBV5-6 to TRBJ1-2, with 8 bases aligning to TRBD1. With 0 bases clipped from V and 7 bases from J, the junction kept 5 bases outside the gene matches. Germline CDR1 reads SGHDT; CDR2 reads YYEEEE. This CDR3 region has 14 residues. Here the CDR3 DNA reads TGTGCCAGCAGCTTGGGTACAGGGGGAAGTGGCTACACCTTC. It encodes CASSLGTGGSGYTF. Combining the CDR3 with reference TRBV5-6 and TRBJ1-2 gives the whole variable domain DAGVTQSPTHLIKTRGQQVTLRCSPKSGHDTVSWYQQALGQGPQFIFQYYEEEERQRGNFPDRFSGHQFPNYSSELNVNALLLGDSALYLCASSLGTGGSGYTFGSGTRLTVV.

This CDR3 reads CASRQGAGRDTQYF. In DNA, the CDR3 is TGTGCCAGCCGCCAGGGGGCTGGTAGAGATACGCAGTATTTT. The gene calls are TRBV6-5 and TRBJ2-3, with 8 bases lining up with TRBD1. Germline-derived CDR1 and CDR2 are MNHEY and SVGAGI. V dropped 8 bases and J dropped 5; count of bases not matched to a gene: 9. This CDR3 spans 14 amino acids.

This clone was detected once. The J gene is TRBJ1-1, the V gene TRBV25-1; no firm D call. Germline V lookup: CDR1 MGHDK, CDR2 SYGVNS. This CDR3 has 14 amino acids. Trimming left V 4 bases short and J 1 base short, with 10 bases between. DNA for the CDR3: TGTGCCAGCAGTGCCGCCCTCGGGAACACTGAAGCTTTCTTT. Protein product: CASSAALGNTEAFF. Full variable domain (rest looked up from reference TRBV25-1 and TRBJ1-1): EADIYQTPRYLVIGTGKKITLECSQTMGHDKMYWYQQDPGMELHLIHYSYGVNSTEKGDLSSESTVSRIRTEHFPLTLESARPSHTSQYLCASSAALGNTEAFFGQGTRLTVV.

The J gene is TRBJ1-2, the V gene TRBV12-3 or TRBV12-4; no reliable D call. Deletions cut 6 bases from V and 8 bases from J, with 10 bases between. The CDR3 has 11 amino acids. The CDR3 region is CASSTMRGYTF. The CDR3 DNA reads TGTGCCAGCAGCACGATGCGAGGCTACACCTTC.

This chain's CDR3 is CASSTAGETQYF. CDR3 in DNA: TGTGCCAGCAGCACAGCGGGAGAGACCCAGTACTTC. V gene TRBV5-4 combines with J gene TRBJ2-5; D is perhaps TRBD2 (6 bases). Germline V CDR1 and CDR2: SGHNT, YYREEE (reference sequence). The CDR3 sequence is 12 residues long. Trimming took 4 bases from V and 4 from J, leaving 8 bases between them.

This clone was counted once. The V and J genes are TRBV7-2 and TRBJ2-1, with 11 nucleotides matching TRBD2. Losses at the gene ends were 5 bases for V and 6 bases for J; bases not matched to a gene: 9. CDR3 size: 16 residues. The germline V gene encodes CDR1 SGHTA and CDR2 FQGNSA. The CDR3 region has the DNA TGTGCCAGCAGCCCGCACCTAGCGGGAGGACGCAATGAGCAGTTCTTC. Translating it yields CASSPHLAGGRNEQFF.

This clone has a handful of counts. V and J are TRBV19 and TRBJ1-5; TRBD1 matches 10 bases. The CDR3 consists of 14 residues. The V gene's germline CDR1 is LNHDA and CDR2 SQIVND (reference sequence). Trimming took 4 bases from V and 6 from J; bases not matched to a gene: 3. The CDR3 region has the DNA TGTGCCAGTAGTACGAGACAGGGGGCTCAGCCCCAGCATTTT. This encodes CASSTRQGAQPQHF.

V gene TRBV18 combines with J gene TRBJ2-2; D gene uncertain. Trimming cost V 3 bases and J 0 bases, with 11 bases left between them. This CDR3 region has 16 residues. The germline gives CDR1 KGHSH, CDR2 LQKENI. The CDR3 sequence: CASSPSLHSNTGELFF. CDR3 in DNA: TGTGCCAGCTCACCTTCACTACACTCGAACACCGGGGAGCTGTTTTTT.

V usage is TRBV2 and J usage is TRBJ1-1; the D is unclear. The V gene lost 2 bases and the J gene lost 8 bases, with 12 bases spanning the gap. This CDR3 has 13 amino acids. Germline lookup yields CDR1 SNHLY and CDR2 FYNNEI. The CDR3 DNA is TGTGCCAGCAGTGAATTGGCAGTTCAGGAAGCTTTCTTT. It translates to CASSELAVQEAFF.

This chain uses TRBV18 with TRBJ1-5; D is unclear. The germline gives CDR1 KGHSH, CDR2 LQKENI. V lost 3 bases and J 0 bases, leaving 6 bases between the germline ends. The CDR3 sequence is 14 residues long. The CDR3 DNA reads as TGTGCCAGCTCACCCGACTATAGCAATCAGCCCCAGCATTTT. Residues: CASSPDYSNQPQHF.

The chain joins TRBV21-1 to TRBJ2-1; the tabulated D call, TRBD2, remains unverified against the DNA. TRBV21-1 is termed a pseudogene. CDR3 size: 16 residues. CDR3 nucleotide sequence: TGTGCCAGCAGCAAAGTGGCCGGGAGGGCCTGGAATGAGCAGTTCTTC. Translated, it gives CASSKVAGRAWNEQFF.

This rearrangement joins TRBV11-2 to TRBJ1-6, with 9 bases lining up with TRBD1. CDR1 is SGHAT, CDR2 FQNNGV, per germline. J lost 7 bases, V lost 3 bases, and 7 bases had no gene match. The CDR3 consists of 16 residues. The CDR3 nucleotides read TGTGCCAGCAGCTTCACAGGGGGCGCCGGGAATTCACCCCTCCACTTT. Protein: CASSFTGGAGNSPLHF.

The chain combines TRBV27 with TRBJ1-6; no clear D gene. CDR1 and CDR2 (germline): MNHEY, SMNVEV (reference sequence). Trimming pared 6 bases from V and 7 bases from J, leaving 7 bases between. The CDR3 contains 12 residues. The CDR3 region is CASRERNSPLHF. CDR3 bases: TGTGCCAGCAGGGAGCGGAATTCACCCCTCCACTTT.